These T cell receptor beta chains were read from a single sample in a study of molecular identifiers for immune sequencing clone quantification. TCRdb redid the calling of the PCR reads with MiXCR, one entry per CDR3 protein. The table lists about 630,000 distinct CDR3 sequences, 25% of them singletons. The sample was naive CD8+ T cells from blood, with Jurkat cell RNA spiked in. The receptors were gathered from a human donor in good health. Some libraries in this study had Jurkat cell RNA spiked in. Each CDR3 is given with its conserved first and last residue. Each record gives: clone size, J gene, D gene, V gene, CDR3 protein, CDR3 DNA. The D gene is left open where the match is weak. The size field is filled for only some rows; it gives once, few, many or a size class.

>few|TRBJ2-3|NA|TRBV30
CAWKSGGGMVTDTQYF
TGTGCCTGGAAGAGTGGAGGGGGTATGGTAACAGATACGCAGTATTTT
>many|TRBJ2-5|TRBD2|TRBV14
CASSQEGTIFQETQYF
TGTGCCAGCAGCCAAGAGGGGACTATATTCCAAGAGACCCAGTACTTC
>NA|TRBJ1-1|NA|TRBV27
CASSWARGGGTEAFF
TGTGCCAGCAGTTGGGCCAGGGGAGGGGGCACTGAAGCTTTCTTT
>many|TRBJ2-3|NA|TRBV7-3
CASSPGITPADTQYF
TGTGCCAGCAGCCCCGGTATAACCCCAGCAGATACGCAGTATTTT
>NA|TRBJ1-2|NA|TRBV6-2/TRBV6-3
CASSPGPPSVFSAYGYTF
TGTGCCAGCAGCCCCGGACCCCCCAGCGTATTTTCGGCGTATGGCTACACCTTC
>few|TRBJ1-5|NA|TRBV4-1
CASSQRQDEQPQHF
TGCGCCAGCAGCCAACGACAGGATGAACAGCCCCAGCATTTT
>many|TRBJ2-2|NA|TRBV14
CASSHQPTGTRNTGELFF
TGTGCCAGCAGCCACCAACCAACCGGGACAAGGAACACCGGGGAGCTGTTTTTT
>few|TRBJ2-5|TRBD2|TRBV4-3
CASSLRLAGGQETQYF
TGCGCCAGCAGCCTACGACTAGCGGGGGGCCAAGAGACCCAGTACTTC
>NA|TRBJ1-1|TRBD1|TRBV7-9
CASSSQKLQGVAFF
TGTGCCAGCAGCTCTCAAAAATTACAGGGGGTGGCTTTCTTT
>many|TRBJ2-5|TRBD2|TRBV7-2
CASSLLPSGRAGETQYF
TGTGCCAGCAGCTTACTTCCTAGCGGGAGGGCCGGGGAGACCCAGTACTTC
>few|TRBJ2-3|NA|TRBV6-2/TRBV6-3
CASTSQGDTQYF
TGTGCCAGCACGAGTCAAGGAGATACGCAGTATTTT
>NA|TRBJ2-2|TRBD2|TRBV7-9
CASSGGTSGGTITGELFF
TGTGCCAGCTCCGGAGGGACTAGCGGGGGGACGATCACCGGGGAGCTGTTTTTT
>NA|TRBJ2-7|TRBD1|TRBV19
CASSISSGGQTEQYF
TGTGCCAGTAGTATCTCCTCAGGGGGTCAGACGGAGCAGTACTTC
>NA|TRBJ2-3|NA|TRBV9
CTSSDPGHPDTQYF
TGTACCAGCAGCGATCCGGGACATCCAGATACGCAGTATTTT
>few|TRBJ1-1|NA|TRBV10-2
CASSQGPRRTEAFF
TGCGCCAGCAGCCAGGGACCCAGACGAACTGAAGCTTTCTTT
>few|TRBJ2-7|TRBD1|TRBV4-1
CASSQGWTGDEQYF
TGCGCCAGCAGCCAAGGTTGGACAGGGGACGAGCAGTACTTC
>many|TRBJ2-5|NA|TRBV7-6
CASSLADRQETQYF
TGTGCCAGCAGCTTAGCCGACAGGCAAGAGACCCAGTACTTC
>many|TRBJ1-4|NA|TRBV4-3
CASSLRLQRPNEKLFF
TGCGCCAGCAGCCTTAGGCTGCAGAGACCTAATGAAAAACTGTTTTTT
>NA|TRBJ2-2|NA|TRBV6-1
CASSESGQIYAGELFF
TGTGCCAGCAGTGAATCCGGACAGATCTACGCCGGGGAGCTGTTTTTT
>many|TRBJ2-7|TRBD2|TRBV5-1
CASSSRSGAYEQYF
TGCGCCAGCAGTTCCCGAAGCGGGGCCTACGAGCAGTACTTC
>NA|TRBJ2-2|TRBD2|TRBV12-3/TRBV12-4
CASRKGLAGTGELFF
TGTGCCAGCAGAAAGGGACTAGCCGGCACCGGGGAGCTGTTTTTT
>NA|TRBJ1-1|TRBD1|TRBV12-3/TRBV12-4
CTSSLVTGGLFF
TGTACCAGCAGTTTAGTGACAGGGGGGTTGTTCTTT
>many|TRBJ2-7|NA|TRBV29-1
CSVITPSEQYF
TGCAGCGTTATTACCCCTTCCGAGCAGTACTTC
>few|TRBJ2-5|NA|TRBV10-1
CASSESSTYQETQYF
TGCGCCAGCAGTGAGTCGAGCACGTACCAAGAGACCCAGTACTTC
>NA|TRBJ2-1|NA|TRBV20-1
CSAWNNEQFF
TGCAGTGCCTGGAACAATGAGCAGTTCTTC
>many|TRBJ2-2|TRBD2|TRBV24-1
CATSDSKRGRNTGELFF
TGTGCCACCAGTGATTCAAAGCGGGGGAGGAACACCGGGGAGCTGTTTTTT
>many|TRBJ1-5|NA|TRBV2
CASSEAAVHNQPQHF
TGTGCCAGCAGTGAAGCGGCGGTGCACAATCAGCCCCAGCATTTT
>many|TRBJ2-7|NA|TRBV5-5
CASSLTEPYEQYF
TGTGCCAGCAGCTTGACCGAGCCCTACGAGCAGTACTTC
>few|TRBJ2-1|TRBD1|TRBV7-6
CASSQNRGSKYNEQFF
TGTGCCAGCAGCCAAAACAGGGGTAGCAAGTACAATGAGCAGTTCTTC
>few|TRBJ2-7|NA|TRBV19
CASSMDLTARYEQYF
TGTGCCAGTAGTATGGACCTCACCGCCCGCTACGAGCAGTACTTC
>few|TRBJ1-4|NA|TRBV2
CASSEFSEKLFF
TGTGCCAGCAGTGAATTTTCGGAAAAACTGTTTTTT
>NA|TRBJ1-1|TRBD1|TRBV30
CAWTDDQRTGPYTEAFF
TGTGCCTGGACGGATGACCAACGGACAGGGCCTTACACTGAAGCTTTCTTT
>NA|TRBJ2-7|NA|TRBV27
CASSQSGQLYEQYF
TGTGCCAGCAGCCAGTCAGGACAGCTCTACGAGCAGTACTTC
>few|TRBJ2-7|NA|TRBV29-1
CSAVDVDSYEQYF
TGCAGCGCTGTTGACGTGGACTCCTACGAGCAGTACTTC
>many|TRBJ1-5|NA|TRBV28
CASSFVQGPQHF
TGTGCCAGCAGTTTCGTACAAGGACCCCAGCATTTT
>many|TRBJ2-3|NA|TRBV12-3/TRBV12-4
CASSRGADTDTQYF
TGTGCCAGCAGTAGGGGGGCCGACACAGATACGCAGTATTTT
>many|TRBJ2-5|NA|TRBV7-9
CASSSPVGLWETQYF
TGTGCCAGCAGCTCCCCCGTGGGGCTTTGGGAGACCCAGTACTTC
>many|TRBJ2-7|TRBD1|TRBV28
CASSLLTGTVPYEQYF
TGTGCCAGCAGTTTGCTGACCGGGACAGTCCCCTACGAGCAGTACTTC
>many|TRBJ2-3|TRBD2|TRBV19
CASSISSWTSGSTDTQYF
TGTGCCAGTAGTATATCTTCCTGGACTAGTGGCTCCACAGATACGCAGTATTTT
>few|TRBJ2-1|TRBD1|TRBV25-1
CASSWGPDRARVLVHEQFF
TGTGCCAGCAGCTGGGGCCCGGACAGGGCACGGGTCCTTGTTCATGAGCAGTTCTTC
>NA|TRBJ2-7|NA|TRBV3-2
CASSPGQGEDDEQYF
TGTGCCAGCAGCCCGGGACAGGGAGAAGATGACGAGCAGTACTTC
>NA|TRBJ2-7|TRBD1|TRBV13
CASSLGQLITYEQYF
TGTGCCAGCAGCTTGGGACAGCTGATTACCTACGAGCAGTACTTC
>many|TRBJ2-2|NA|TRBV5-4
CASSPEKTGELFF
TGTGCCAGCAGCCCCGAGAAAACCGGGGAGCTGTTTTTT
>NA|TRBJ1-1|NA|TRBV7-9
CASSPPYRQGNTEAFF
TGTGCCAGCAGCCCCCCTTATAGGCAGGGGAACACTGAAGCTTTCTTT
>NA|TRBJ2-3|NA|TRBV9
CASSPSVDTQYF
TGTGCCAGCAGCCCATCGGTGGATACGCAGTATTTT
>NA|TRBJ2-3|TRBD2|TRBV7-3
CASSLHSGSGGETDTQYF
TGTGCCAGCAGCTTACATAGCGGGAGCGGTGGGGAAACAGATACGCAGTATTTT
>many|TRBJ1-5|NA|TRBV9
CASSVDFSSNQPQHF
TGTGCCAGCAGCGTAGATTTCAGTAGCAATCAGCCCCAGCATTTT
>many|TRBJ2-3|TRBD2|TRBV9
CASTDLSGSSTDTQYF
TGTGCCAGCACCGATCTTAGCGGGTCAAGCACAGATACGCAGTATTTT
>NA|TRBJ2-3|NA|TRBV24-1
CATSESGPPGDTQYF
TGTGCCACCAGTGAATCTGGACCCCCAGGCGATACGCAGTATTTT
>many|TRBJ2-7|NA|TRBV6-5
CASSWGGGSYEQYF
TGTGCCAGCAGTTGGGGTGGGGGCTCCTACGAGCAGTACTTC
>many|TRBJ2-1|TRBD2|TRBV29-1
CSAYPSGRIREQFF
TGCAGCGCCTACCCTAGCGGGAGGATAAGGGAGCAGTTCTTC
>many|TRBJ2-7|TRBD2|TRBV5-1
CASSFSDGGYEQYF
TGCGCCAGCAGCTTCTCGGACGGGGGGTACGAGCAGTACTTC
>many|TRBJ1-5|NA|TRBV5-1
CASSSLALRWNQPQHF
TGCGCCAGCAGCTCACTGGCCCTAAGATGGAATCAGCCCCAGCATTTT
>NA|TRBJ2-5|NA|TRBV7-6
CASSSGAAWETQYF
TGTGCCAGCAGCTCTGGGGCTGCTTGGGAGACCCAGTACTTC
>many|TRBJ1-1|NA|TRBV12-5
CASGLGGENTEAFF
TGTGCTAGTGGTTTGGGAGGGGAGAACACTGAAGCTTTCTTT
>NA|TRBJ1-2|NA|TRBV6-2/TRBV6-3
CASNRPQNFGDYGYTF
TGTGCCAGCAATAGGCCCCAAAATTTCGGGGACTATGGCTACACCTTC
>NA|TRBJ2-2|TRBD1|TRBV6-5
CASKGPRGGPTGELFF
TGTGCCAGCAAAGGTCCTCGAGGGGGCCCCACCGGGGAGCTGTTTTTT
>many|TRBJ1-1|NA|TRBV29-1
CSVDGVKPFF
TGCAGCGTTGATGGGGTTAAGCCTTTCTTT
>NA|TRBJ1-5|TRBD1|TRBV27
CASSLLGGQGPPQHF
TGTGCCAGCAGTTTACTGGGGGGACAGGGACCGCCCCAGCATTTT
>NA|TRBJ2-5|TRBD1|TRBV20-1
CSAREGQGAWETRYF
TGCAGCGCTAGAGAGGGACAGGGGGCTTGGGAGACCCGGTACTTC